A selection of T cell receptor beta chains follows, all from one sample in a study of OX40 agonist ivuxolimab in advanced cancers. This table comes from immunoSEQ multiplex PCR, and its TCRdb copy is limited to in-frame clones, with some not included. The repertoire holds about 14,000 clones, with over 75% as singletons. The material sequenced was CD4+ or CD8+ T cells sorted from blood, taken in a trial of the OX40 agonist ivuxolimab. The receptor set was obtained from an adult with an advanced solid tumor such as melanoma, head and neck, liver or kidney cancer. The CDR3 runs from the conserved cysteine through the conserved F or W. The D gene is left open where the match is weak. Not every row has a clone size; where given, it reads once, few, many or a size class.

>TRBJ2-4|TRBV4-3|.|.
CASSQDFPGPQYF
TGCGCCAGCAGCCAAGATTTCCCAGGGCCTCAGTACTTC
>TRBJ2-2|TRBV12-5|.|.
CASGFTGELFF
TGTGCTAGTGGTTTTACCGGGGAGCTGTTTTTT
>TRBJ2-4|TRBV27|.|.
CASRRSGGSKNIQYF
TGTGCCAGCAGAAGGAGTGGGGGTAGCAAAAACATTCAGTACTTC
>TRBJ1-1|TRBV7-9|.|.
CASSSTDRTNTEAFF
TGTGCCAGCAGCTCTACTGACAGGACGAACACTGAAGCTTTCTTT
>TRBJ2-7|TRBV4-2|.|TRBD2
CASSPRGAHSYEQYF
TGTGCCAGCAGCCCGCGGGGGGCCCACTCCTACGAGCAGTACTTC
>TRBJ2-6|TRBV7-3|.|.
CASSLPLRLQSRANVLTF
TGTGCCAGCAGCCTCCCATTACGCTTACAAAGTCGGGCCAACGTCCTGACTTTC
>TRBJ2-1|TRBV25-1|.|.
CASSVAGLNNEQFF
TGTGCCAGCAGTGTCGCGGGACTCAACAATGAGCAGTTCTTC
>TRBJ2-1|TRBV27|.|TRBD2
CASSLFAGGPREQFF
TGTGCCAGCAGTTTATTTGCGGGAGGGCCGCGTGAGCAGTTCTTC
>TRBJ2-1|TRBV6-1|.|TRBD1
CASSSQGSYSHEQFF
TGTGCCAGCAGTTCACAGGGGTCCTACTCGCATGAGCAGTTCTTC
>TRBJ2-2|TRBV5-1|.|.
CASSTEGFTGELFF
TGCGCCAGCAGCACGGAAGGGTTCACCGGGGAGCTGTTTTTT
>TRBJ1-3|TRBV30|.|.
CAWSSSGNTIYF
TGTGCCTGGAGCAGCTCTGGAAACACCATATATTTT
>TRBJ2-3|TRBV30|.|TRBD2
CAWSYGRADTQYF
TGTGCCTGGAGTTACGGGAGGGCAGATACGCAGTATTTT
>TRBJ1-6|TRBV30|.|.
CAWSGGSSPLHF
TGTGCCTGGAGCGGGGGGAGTTCACCCCTCCACTTT
>TRBJ2-7|TRBV11-3|.|.
CASSFFTGIGYEQYF
TGTGCCAGCAGCTTTTTCACAGGGATTGGGTACGAGCAGTACTTC
>TRBJ2-7|TRBV2|few|.
CASSAEQYF
TGTGCCAGCAGTGCCGAGCAGTACTTC
>TRBJ2-3|TRBV4-3|.|.
CASSQGQGIDTQYF
TGCGCCAGCAGCCAAGGGCAGGGCATAGATACGCAGTATTTT
>TRBJ2-7|TRBV4-1|.|.
CASSQAARREQYF
TGCGCCAGCAGCCAAGCCGCCCGACGGGAGCAGTACTTC
>TRBJ1-2|TRBV5-5|.|.
CASSPSPGWNYGYTF
TGTGCCAGCAGCCCGTCCCCGGGTTGGAACTATGGCTACACCTTC
>TRBJ2-2|TRBV6-6|.|TRBD1
CASSQDRVDTGELFF
TGTGCCAGCAGCCAAGACAGGGTGGACACCGGGGAGCTGTTTTTT
>TRBJ2-5|TRBV6-5|.|TRBD2
CASSYLAGGGETQYF
TGTGCCAGCAGTTACCTAGCGGGAGGGGGAGAGACCCAGTACTTC
>TRBJ1-2|TRBV2|.|.
CASSPGPASYGYTF
TGTGCCAGCAGCCCAGGTCCCGCCTCCTATGGCTACACCTTC
>TRBJ1-3|TRBV4-3|.|TRBD1
CASSQDPPGQGNTIYF
TGCGCCAGCAGCCAAGATCCACCGGGACAGGGAAACACCATATATTTT
>TRBJ2-7|TRBV7-8|.|TRBD2
CASSLTTGGYEQYF
TGTGCCAGCAGCTTAACAACGGGGGGCTACGAGCAGTACTTC
>TRBJ1-4|TRBV2|.|TRBD1
CARETGEGKKLFF
TGTGCCCGCGAGACAGGGGAGGGGAAAAAACTGTTTTTT
>TRBJ2-7|TRBV7-6|.|TRBD1
CASSLTGLREQYF
TGTGCCAGCAGCTTGACAGGGCTGCGTGAGCAGTACTTC
>TRBJ1-4|TRBV30|.|.
CAWRTRAGGEKLFF
TGTGCCTGGAGGACCCGAGCGGGGGGTGAAAAACTGTTTTTT
>TRBJ2-5|TRBV9|.|TRBD2
CASSVEGTRVQETQYF
TGTGCCAGCAGCGTAGAGGGGACTAGGGTCCAAGAGACCCAGTACTTC
>TRBJ1-3|TRBV7-3|.|.
CASSFECSGNTIYF
TGTGCCAGCAGCTTCGAGTGCTCTGGAAACACCATATATTTT
>TRBJ1-2|TRBV19|once|.
CASSIGLAGLSDYGYTF
TGTGCCAGTAGTATTGGATTGGCAGGCCTATCCGATTATGGCTACACCTTC
>TRBJ2-6|TRBV7-2|.|.
CASSLESSNGANVLTF
TGTGCCAGCAGCTTGGAGTCTAGCAATGGGGCCAACGTCCTGACTTTC
>TRBJ1-5|TRBV30|.|.
CAWSVSGGYNQPQHF
TGTGCCTGGAGTGTATCTGGGGGATACAATCAGCCCCAGCATTTT
>TRBJ1-2|TRBV6-5|.|TRBD1
CASRQGGNGYTF
TGTGCCAGCCGACAGGGTGGTAATGGCTACACCTTC
>TRBJ2-7|TRBV19|.|TRBD1
CATQTGVEQYF
TGTGCCACCCAAACAGGGGTCGAGCAGTACTTC
>TRBJ2-1|TRBV6-4|.|.
CASSATSNNEQFF
TGTGCCAGCAGTGCTACTTCAAACAATGAGCAGTTCTTC
>TRBJ2-1|TRBV6-1|.|.
CASRSGTLSYNEQFF
TGTGCCAGCAGATCTGGTACACTATCCTACAATGAGCAGTTCTTC
>TRBJ1-6|TRBV21-1|.|.
CASSTGVEFGSPLHF
TGTGCCAGCAGCACTGGGGTAGAATTCGGTTCACCCCTCCACTTT
>TRBJ2-5|TRBV9|once|.
CASSVAGGGKGETQYF
TGTGCCAGCAGCGTAGCGGGCGGCGGGAAAGGGGAGACCCAGTACTTC
>TRBJ2-6|TRBV29-1|.|.
CSVEDRGVGANVLTF
TGCAGCGTTGAAGATCGCGGGGTTGGGGCCAACGTCCTGACTTTC
>TRBJ2-1|TRBV7-9|.|TRBD2
CASSSSTSGGAKEQFF
TGTGCCAGCAGCTCATCGACTAGCGGGGGGGCTAAGGAGCAGTTCTTC
>TRBJ2-1|TRBV4-2|.|.
CASSEASRRASSYNEQFF
TGTGCCAGCAGCGAAGCGTCACGGAGGGCGAGCTCCTACAATGAGCAGTTCTTC
>TRBJ1-4|TRBV6-5|.|TRBD1
CASSPTDRGRKKLFF
TGTGCCAGCAGTCCTACCGACAGGGGAAGGAAAAAACTGTTTTTT
>TRBJ2-3|TRBV6-1|.|TRBD2
CASSASAGGPDTQYF
TGTGCCAGCAGTGCCAGCGCGGGAGGGCCAGATACGCAGTATTTT
>TRBJ2-2|TRBV19|.|.
CASSISNFGELFF
TGTGCCAGTAGTATCTCTAACTTCGGGGAGCTGTTTTTT
>TRBJ2-7|TRBV6-6|.|TRBD1
CASSFAGTAHEQYF
TGTGCCAGCAGTTTCGCCGGGACAGCCCACGAGCAGTACTTC
>TRBJ1-6|TRBV4-3|.|.
CASSQAKPNSPLHF
TGCGCCAGCAGCCAAGCCAAACCCAATTCACCCCTCCACTTT
>TRBJ2-7|TRBV14|.|.
CASSQDGLPDYEQYF
TGTGCCAGCAGCCAAGATGGACTACCCGACTACGAGCAGTACTTC
>TRBJ2-5|TRBV7-9|.|TRBD1
CASSPRDSQETQYF
TGTGCCAGCAGCCCGAGGGACAGCCAAGAGACCCAGTACTTC
>TRBJ2-2|TRBV9|.|.
CASSVGGQNTGELFF
TGTGCCAGCAGCGTAGGGGGACAAAACACCGGGGAGCTGTTTTTT
>TRBJ1-4|TRBV6-5|once|TRBD1
CASRPGTGGEKLFF
TGTGCCAGCAGACCCGGGACAGGGGGTGAAAAACTGTTTTTT
>TRBJ2-1|TRBV7-6|.|TRBD2
CASSLLADLYNEQFF
TGTGCCAGCAGCCTACTAGCGGACCTATACAATGAGCAGTTCTTC
>TRBJ2-2|TRBV30|.|TRBD2
CAWWTSGNTGELFF
TGTGCCTGGTGGACTAGCGGGAACACCGGGGAGCTGTTTTTT
>TRBJ1-5|TRBV19|.|.
CASSITGTSNQPQHF
TGTGCCAGTAGTATAACCGGGACAAGCAATCAGCCCCAGCATTTT
>TRBJ2-1|TRBV19|.|.
CASSIASYNEQFF
TGTGCCAGTAGTATAGCTAGTTACAATGAGCAGTTCTTC
>TRBJ2-7|TRBV27|.|TRBD1
CASSLYGTGSYEQYF
TGTGCCAGCAGTTTATACGGGACAGGGTCCTACGAGCAGTACTTC